This TCR beta chain comes out of a study of blood T cell repertoires in COVID-19. Profiling relied on immunoSEQ multiplex PCR, and the TCRdb table lists in-frame clones only, not all of them. The repertoire holds some 160,000 clones, with roughly 84% as singletons. Individuals drawn from 20 to 25 US areas were about 18 to 100 years old. In germline, CDR1 is MDHEN, CDR2 SYDVKM. This CDR3 comprises 15 residues. V dropped 5 bases and J dropped 6; count of bases not matched to a gene: 10. This clonotype was obtained from a woman aged 45-60 years who had recovered from COVID-19. This chain joins TRBV28 and TRBJ2-3; 8 nucleotides line up with TRBD2. Sequenced sample: PBMCs or T cells enriched from blood (not recorded which). CDR3 nucleotides: TGTGCCAGCAGTGAAGGGAGCGGGAGAGGGGATACGCAGTATTTT. Translation gives CASSEGSGRGDTQYF.